One TCR beta chain is described in this entry. Its antigen has not been determined. No quality values exist for individual bases; no much larger clone is one base distant. Receptor amplification or capture employed 5' RACE. Sequencing used an Illumina HiSeq 2500. The second PCR ran for about 6 to 11 cycles and used a J-beta primer mix along with a sample-barcoded 5' primer. A unique molecular identifier was introduced onto each TCR beta cDNA molecule by a template-switch 5' adaptor carrying 12 random nucleotides. At least 2.5 million CDR3-containing paired-end reads were obtained from each sample. The Mint cDNA synthesis kit, primed by a TRBC-specific oligonucleotide, was used to synthesize first-strand cDNA from all RNA. After uracil-DNA glycosylase treatment, a first 18-cycle PCR used universal primers M1SS and BC2_uni_R on all cDNA. The authors' analysis ran thus. Normalization of each sample was performed by random selection of 1 million high-quality reads, each carrying a distinct molecular identifier. Instead of being binned into consensus sequences, reads that shared molecular identifiers were thrown out. MiTCR, set to a Q25 quality threshold and the strictest error-elimination algorithm, was used for CDR3 identification, clonotype clustering and error correction. Lower-bound total TCR beta diversity was estimated with a nonparametric unseen species model using Euler transformation. In TCRdb, the public reads were trimmed at Q25 with fastp and aligned with MiXCR, with productive beta chains retained. Records with the same CDR3 protein are collapsed into one entry carrying the most frequent genes and DNA. The V and J calls and clone size come from TCRdb's table, not from the authors' own analysis. This sample has some 1 million distinct CDR3 sequences in its table, and around 45% of those were observed once. Of the sample, 15% to 20% is held by the ten largest clones.

The junction carries 12 bases between V and J, which are trimmed by 0 bases and 2 bases respectively. Counted from cysteine to phenylalanine, this CDR3 has 16 amino acids. The CDR3 DNA has 48 bases and is translated from base 1. CDR1 and CDR2 were assigned from the germline V gene as MGHRA and YSYEKL. The entry originates in a study of blood T cells in healthy people across ages (dated by TCRdb to the mid-2010s). Study-wide context: In model experiments, template switching captured roughly one uniquely barcoded TCR beta cDNA molecule for every two T cells. Using deep sequencing normalized with unique cDNA molecular identifiers, the study measured how TCR beta repertoire diversity changes with age. For two donors (one aged 18 to 30 and one aged 80 or older), the study analyzed two additional independent replicas of 1 million unique cDNA reads from the same blood draw. To avoid experimental bias, donors of different ages were distributed randomly across sequencing lanes. Donors were grouped into four age groups: young (average roughly 15 years), middle-aged (about 40), aged (around 66) and long-lived (approximately 81). Study-wide findings and limitations: Observed TCR beta diversity per million T cells fell roughly linearly with age, and a significant reduction was already apparent by age about 38. The percentage of naive T cells measured by flow cytometry correlated strongly with observed TCR beta diversity. Because the CMV infection status of the donors was unknown, age-related changes in expanded clonotypes may potentially have been confounded. Compared with the aged group, the long-lived group had more naive CD4+ T cells, fewer expanded clones and increased TCR diversity, suggesting age selection. Estimates of total diversity based on one million sequenced T cells were regarded as lower bounds and as underestimates. Since profiling was done on bulk unsorted PBMCs, naive and antigen-experienced compartments could not be conclusively compared.

The 35 to 40 donors, aged about 6 to 90 years, were systemically healthy Caucasian individuals from Russia. Each donor gave 9.5 to 10 milliliters of peripheral blood, drawn into EDTA-treated Vacutainer tubes. Ficoll-Paque density-gradient centrifugation was used to isolate PBMCs, with at least 7 million obtained per sample. Total RNA was extracted from PBMCs with Trizol reagent, with at least 6 micrograms obtained per sample. For every donor, flow cytometry on a PBMC aliquot measured the percentage of naive CD45RAhigh/CD27high T cells. The sample was blood. The chain employs TRBV4-1 and TRBJ2-3, with the D gene not clear enough to name. The receptor was derived from a woman aged 60-75 years in good health. The CDR3 in this case is CASSQDIHGNTDTQYF. The nucleotides read TGCGCCAGCAGCCAAGATATACATGGGAACACAGATACGCAGTATTTT.